Sequencing of this T cell receptor (beta chain) was carried out in a study of cytomegalovirus exposure and HLA in healthy donors. Both 60 Vbeta primers and 13 Jbeta primers went into the PCR. Libraries were prepared by immunoSEQ multiplex PCR; TCRdb keeps only in-frame clonotypes and omits some of them. In the table there are about 200,000 clones, about 79% of which are singletons. Germline V gene sequence: CDR1 SEHNR, CDR2 FQNEAQ (reference sequence). CDR3 length equals 12 residues. Trimming shortened V by 5 bases and J by 3 bases, and 8 bases separated the two germline ends. This TCR was recovered from a boy aged 2 to 10 in good health and CMV-seronegative. The V and J genes are TRBV7-9 and TRBJ2-7; D is uncertain. The sequencing input was PBMCs. CDR3 residues: CASSLLGYEQYF. In DNA form, the CDR3 reads TGTGCCAGCAGCCTCCTAGGCTACGAGCAGTACTTC.